The subject of this entry is one T cell receptor beta chain. This clone was counted a single time. There is no known antigen for this receptor. No qualities accompany the bases; no much larger clone lies one base away. The collaborating institutions used their own protocols to collect whole blood in K2EDTA tubes. Collaborator samples were shipped for TCRbeta analysis as frozen whole blood, isolated PBMCs, or DNA extracted from either sample type. The immunoSEQ Assay, a bias-controlled multiplex PCR, was used to amplify TCRbeta CDR3 regions from genomic DNA. The original pipeline was this. Nucleated cell counts per sample were estimated from amplification of reference gene primers within the assay. Sequence reads were collapsed and filtered to measure the absolute abundance of every unique TCRbeta CDR3 rearrangement. For each sample, productive Simpson clonality was calculated as the square root of Simpson's diversity index over productive rearrangements. Entries here come from immuneACCESS through TCRdb and include only in-frame sequences with V and J called. Some clones fail to appear in such tables; in the studies checked, an unresolved V gene covers under half of the shortfall, and the cause of the remainder is unknown. Clone size and the V and J calls come from that table; the DNA yielded D and trimming. The sample table records over 120,000 clones; approximately 89% of these occur just once. Around 1.5% of the sample lies in the top ten.

This sample stems from a study of blood T cell repertoires in COVID-19 (dated by TCRdb to the early 2020s). Study-level background: Samples covering the acute and convalescent phases of COVID-19 were provided by collaborators in the United States, Italy and Spain. Samples were obtained from the ongoing ImmuneRACE study (first 160 participants) and from over 1,000 subjects provided by 6 global collaborators. The repertoires were released in a freely available public database intended as a resource for research on the immune response to SARS-CoV-2. HLA class I and class II types, where available, came from metadata supplied by the sample provider rather than from assay-based typing. Subjects who had been exposed to COVID-19, were actively infected with it, or had recovered from it provided the deeply sampled blood TCRbeta repertoires that made up the dataset. Nearly every sample came with metadata listing a de-identified subject ID, COVID-19 status, age in years and sex. The prospective study material was composed of cDNA or gDNA derived from T cells, B-cell-depleted T cells, or PBMCs.

Results the study describes overall, beyond this receptor: How much clinical and demographic metadata was included differed by source and by participant, and the metadata was provided uncurated.

The source material was peripheral blood. The TCR comes from a human donor in a cohort sampled during active COVID-19.

Read as DNA, the sequence is TGTGCCAGCAGCCCCGGGACTAGCGGGGGGCCCGGGGGTACGCAGTATTTT. It is translated as CASSPGTSGGPGGTQYF. Here the chain combines TRBV5-4 and TRBJ2-3, and 15 junctional nucleotides match TRBD2. The CDR3 covers 17 residues, taking in both the cysteine and the phenylalanine. The CDR3 DNA has 51 bases and is translated from base 1. From a lookup of the germline V gene (reference sequence), CDR1 and CDR2 are SGHNT and YYREEE. V loses 4 bases at its end and J loses 8 bases; junction bases beyond the gene matches: 11.